These 20 T cell receptor beta chains were all obtained from the same sample, sequenced in a study of T cell repertoires in cytomegalovirus infection. TCRdb processed the reads anew with MiXCR; each CDR3 protein has one entry. The top ten clones hold 20% to 25% of a sample with roughly 180,000 distinct CDR3 sequences, about 15% of them seen once. Material: CD8+ T cells from PBMCs. The origin of the receptors is a human donor in good health (CMV status not recorded). Some clones in this sample may be carry-over from other donors' samples.

J is TRBJ1-2 and V is TRBV20-1; D gene unclear. Trimming cost V 5 bases and J 7 bases, with 14 bases left between them. The CDR3 loop spans 12 amino acids. The V gene's germline CDR1 is DFQATT and CDR2 SNEGSKA (reference sequence). The CDR3 sequence is CSAPMEAVGYTF. As DNA, the CDR3 is TGCAGTGCTCCAATGGAAGCCGTTGGCTACACCTTC.

This clonotype was found a few times. The V gene is TRBV7-6, the J gene TRBJ1-5; D is possibly TRBD1 (5 bases). Deletions cut 0 bases from V and 4 bases from J, with 13 bases between. The CDR3 contains 16 residues. Germline V lookup: CDR1 SGHVS, CDR2 FNYEAQ. CDR3 bases: TGTGCCAGCAGCTTAGCGGCAGGACAAAAAAATCAGCCCCAGCATTTT. Translation gives CASSLAAGQKNQPQHF. Full variable domain (remainder filled in from reference TRBV7-6 and TRBJ1-5): GAGVSQSPRYKVTKRGQDVALRCDPISGHVSLYWYRQALGQGPEFLTYFNYEAQQDKSGLPNDRFSAERPEGSISTLTIQRTEQRDSAMYRCASSLAAGQKNQPQHFGDGTRLSIL.

The chain carries TRBV4-3 and TRBJ2-2; perhaps TRBD2 as D (7 bases). The CDR3 totals 15 residues. Germline V gene data show CDR1 as LGHNA and CDR2 as YSLEER. V lost 3 bases and J lost 3, with 11 bases in between. DNA for the CDR3: TGCGCCAGCAGCCAGGGGGGGGCTTACACCGGGGAGCTGTTTTTT. Translation gives CASSQGGAYTGELFF.

This chain joins TRBV7-9 and TRBJ1-2; D ambiguous. CDR3 length equals 14 residues. V was clipped by 5 bases and J by 4 bases, with 14 bases between them. CDR1 and CDR2 (germline): SEHNR, FQNEAQ (reference sequence). The CDR3 is CASSAPGDAYGYTF. DNA of the CDR3: TGTGCCAGCAGCGCGCCCGGGGATGCCTATGGCTACACCTTC.

The CDR3 coding sequence is TGTGCCAGCAGTGAAGAGCCGGGGGGGATCACAGATACGCAGTATTTT. Translating it yields CASSEEPGGITDTQYF. The chain uses TRBV6-1 and TRBJ2-3; 8 bases agree with TRBD2. V was clipped by 1 base and J by 2 bases; unmatched bases: 5. The V gene's germline CDR1 is MNHNS and CDR2 SASEGT. The CDR3 covers 16 residues.

This chain connects TRBV2 to TRBJ2-7, with D perhaps matching TRBD2 (5 bases). Trimming left V 8 bases short and J 7 bases short, with 15 bases between. Per germline, CDR1 SNHLY and CDR2 FYNNEI. The CDR3 is 12 amino acids. The CDR3 DNA follows: TGTGCCAGCGAAGCGTCTTGGAGGGAGCAGTACTTC. Translated, it gives CASEASWREQYF.

This clonotype appeared many times. The gene calls are TRBV7-9 and TRBJ2-1; the match to TRBD2 covers 10 bases. The V gene's germline CDR1 is SEHNR and CDR2 FQNEAQ (reference sequence). The CDR3 has 18 amino acids. The J segment lost 1 base and the V segment lost 6 bases, leaving 12 bases of the junction unmatched. The CDR3 reads CASSPGTSASPSYNEQFF. The CDR3 nucleotides read TGTGCCAGCAGTCCCGGGACTAGCGCCTCTCCTTCCTACAATGAGCAGTTCTTC.

The chain joins TRBV28 to TRBJ2-1; D is ambiguous. Germline CDR1 reads MDHEN; CDR2 reads SYDVKM. The length of the CDR3 is 12 residues. V gave up 3 bases and J gave up 9 bases, with 9 bases separating them. As DNA, the CDR3 is TGTGCCAGCAGTTTGGTGTTGGTTGAGCAGTTCTTC. Translation: CASSLVLVEQFF. Drawing the rest from reference TRBV28 and TRBJ2-1, the complete variable domain is DVKVTQSSRYLVKRTGEKVFLECVQDMDHENMFWYRQDPGLGLRLIYFSYDVKMKEKGDIPEGYSVSREKKERFSLILESASTNQTSMYLCASSLVLVEQFFGPGTRLTVL.

This clonotype was seen more than once but under ten times. The chain employs TRBV5-4 and TRBJ1-6, with D hard to call. V was clipped by 4 bases and J by 7 bases, with 12 bases between them. The germline CDR1 and CDR2 sequences are SGHNT and YYREEE (reference sequence). There are 14 residues in the CDR3. CDR3 in DNA: TGTGCCAGCAGCCCCTGGCAAGGGAATTCACCCCTCCACTTT. It codes for CASSPWQGNSPLHF.

This clonotype turned up a few times. The V gene is TRBV6-5, the J gene TRBJ1-5; D call uncertain. CDR1 is MNHEY and CDR2 is SVGAGI in the germline V gene. The CDR3 is 12 residues long. The germline V and J ends were trimmed by 6 bases and 7 bases, with 10 bases remaining between them. The CDR3 bases are TGTGCCAGCAGGCCCCCCGGGCAGCCCCAGCATTTT. Its translation is CASRPPGQPQHF.

This rearrangement joins TRBV7-6 to TRBJ2-3; unclear D gene. The CDR3 runs to 15 residues. Trimming shortened V by 8 bases and J by 1 base, and 16 bases separated the two germline ends. CDR1 is SGHVS and CDR2 is FNYEAQ in the germline V gene. The CDR3 is CASRGPPPGTDTQYF. CDR3 coding DNA: TGTGCCAGCCGCGGACCCCCTCCCGGCACAGATACGCAGTATTTT.

The chain combines TRBV30 with TRBJ1-3; 11 nucleotides line up with TRBD1. Germline CDR1 is GTSNPN and CDR2 is SVGIG (reference sequence). J gave up 4 bases and V 3 bases, and 5 bases lay outside the gene matches. CDR3 length: 15 residues. The CDR3 DNA sequence: TGTGCCTGGAGGGACAGGGGGCTAGTAGGAAACACCATATATTTT. This codes for CAWRDRGLVGNTIYF.

The genes are TRBV20-1 and TRBJ2-7; no definite D call. Trimming left V 3 bases short and J 1 base short, with 10 bases between. CDR1 DFQATT and CDR2 SNEGSKA come from the germline V gene (reference sequence). This CDR3 is built from 13 residues. Here the CDR3 DNA reads TGCAGTGCTAGGTATCGGTCTTCCTACGAGCAGTACTTC. Protein sequence: CSARYRSSYEQYF.

V gene TRBV29-1 combines with J gene TRBJ2-5; D possibly corresponds to TRBD2 (6 bases). The CDR3 has 14 amino acids. Germline V CDR1 and CDR2: SQVTM, ANQGSEA. V was clipped by 0 bases and J by 5 bases, with 13 bases between them. CDR3 sequence (DNA): TGCAGCGTTGAAGAGCGGGGACTTAGGGAGACCCAGTACTTC. Translating it yields CSVEERGLRETQYF.

The rearrangement joins TRBV7-2 to TRBJ2-1, with no clear D. V was clipped by 1 base and J by 10 bases, with 8 bases between them. The CDR3 loop spans 12 amino acids. Germline V gene lookup returns CDR1 SGHTA and CDR2 FQGNSA. The CDR3 here is CASSLGTREQFF. The CDR3 DNA is TGTGCCAGCAGCTTAGGGACCCGCGAGCAGTTCTTC.

This clonotype was picked up a small number of times. The chain is built from TRBV4-1 and TRBJ2-7; D gene unclear. Germline CDR1 reads MGHRA; CDR2 reads YSYEKL. The CDR3 is 16 residues long. V was clipped by 1 base and J by 1 base, with 14 bases between them. This chain's CDR3 is CASSQVLNPSSYEQYF. The CDR3 DNA is TGCGCCAGCAGCCAAGTCCTGAATCCCTCATCCTACGAGCAGTACTTC.

The chain couples TRBV14 to TRBJ2-7; 8 bases line up with TRBD1. The germline CDR1 and CDR2 sequences are SGHDN and FVKESK. The CDR3 runs 15 residues. V was pared by 1 base and J by 2 bases, with 4 bases of the junction left unmatched. CDR3 protein: CASSQVGTGAYEQYF. The CDR3 nucleotides read TGTGCCAGCAGCCAAGTGGGGACAGGCGCCTACGAGCAGTACTTC.

This clonotype came up many times. The chain combines TRBV11-2 with TRBJ2-7; TRBD1 aligns across 8 bases. CDR1 and CDR2 (germline): SGHAT, FQNNGV. V shed 0 bases, J shed 5 bases, and the junction held 9 bases outside the gene matches. The CDR3 covers 16 residues. The CDR3 DNA follows: TGTGCCAGCAGCTTAGACCGGGGCCAGGGGGCGAACGAGCAGTACTTC. This gives the protein CASSLDRGQGANEQYF.

There are a few counts of this clonotype. This chain uses TRBV20-1 with TRBJ1-2; tentatively, D is TRBD1 (5 bases). V was trimmed by 2 bases and J by 5 bases, leaving 12 bases between them. CDR3 length: 13 amino acids. Per the germline V gene, CDR1 is DFQATT and CDR2 is SNEGSKA (reference sequence). DNA for the CDR3: TGCAGTGCTAGACCCATGGGGGGGTATGGCTACACCTTC. This gives the protein CSARPMGGYGYTF.

The chain is built from TRBV7-2 and TRBJ2-5; TRBD1 might be the D (5 bases). This CDR3 is 13 amino acids long. Germline CDR1 reads SGHTA; CDR2 reads FQGNSA. Trimming cost V 4 bases and J 3 bases, with 9 bases left between them. CDR3 DNA sequence: TGTGCCAGCAGCTCCTCAGGGAAAGAGACCCAGTACTTC. Protein product: CASSSSGKETQYF.